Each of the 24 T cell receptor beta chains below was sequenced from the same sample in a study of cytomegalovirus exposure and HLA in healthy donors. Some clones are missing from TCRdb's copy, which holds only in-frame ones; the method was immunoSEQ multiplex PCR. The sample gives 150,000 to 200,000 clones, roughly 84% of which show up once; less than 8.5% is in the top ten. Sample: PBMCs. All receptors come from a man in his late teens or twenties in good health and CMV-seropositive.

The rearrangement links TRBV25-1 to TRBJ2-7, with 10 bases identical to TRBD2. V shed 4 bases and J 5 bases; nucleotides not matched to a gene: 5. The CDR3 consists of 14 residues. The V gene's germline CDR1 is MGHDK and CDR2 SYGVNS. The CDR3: CASSASGSYNEQYF. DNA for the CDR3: TGTGCCAGCAGTGCTAGCGGGAGTTACAACGAGCAGTACTTC.

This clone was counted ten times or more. The chain's CDR3 is CASSWDYPTGELFF. The CDR3, as DNA: TGTGCCAGCAGCTGGGACTACCCCACGGGGGAGCTGTTTTTT. The chain links TRBV7-9 to TRBJ2-2; 7 bases align to TRBD2. The CDR3 contains 14 residues. Germline V gene data show CDR1 as SEHNR and CDR2 as FQNEAQ (reference sequence). With 4 bases clipped from V and 8 bases from J, the junction kept 7 bases outside the gene matches.

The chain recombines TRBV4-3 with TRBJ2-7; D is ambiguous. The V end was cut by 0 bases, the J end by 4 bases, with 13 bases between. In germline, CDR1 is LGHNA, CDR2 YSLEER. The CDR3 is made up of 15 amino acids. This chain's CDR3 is CASSQENALQYEQYF. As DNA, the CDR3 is TGCGCCAGCAGCCAAGAAAACGCCTTACAGTACGAGCAGTACTTC.

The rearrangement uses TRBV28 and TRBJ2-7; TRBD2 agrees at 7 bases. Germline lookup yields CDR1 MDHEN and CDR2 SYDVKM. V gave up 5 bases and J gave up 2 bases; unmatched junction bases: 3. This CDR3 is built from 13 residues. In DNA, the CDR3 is TGTGCCAGCAGTAGCGGGGACCCCTACGAGCAGTACTTC. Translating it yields CASSSGDPYEQYF.

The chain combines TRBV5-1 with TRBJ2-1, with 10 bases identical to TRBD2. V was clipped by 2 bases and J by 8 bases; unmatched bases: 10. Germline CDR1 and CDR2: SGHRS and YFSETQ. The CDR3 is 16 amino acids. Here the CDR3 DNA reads TGCGCCAGCAGCTTTAACCTAGCGGGAGCGGGGGATGAGCAGTTCTTC. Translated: CASSFNLAGAGDEQFF.

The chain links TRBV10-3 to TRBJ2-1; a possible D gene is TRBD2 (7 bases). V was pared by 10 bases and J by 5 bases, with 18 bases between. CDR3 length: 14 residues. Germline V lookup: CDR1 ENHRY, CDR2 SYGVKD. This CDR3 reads CATLGASGNNEQFF. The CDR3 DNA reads TGTGCCACCTTGGGGGCTAGCGGAAACAATGAGCAGTTCTTC.

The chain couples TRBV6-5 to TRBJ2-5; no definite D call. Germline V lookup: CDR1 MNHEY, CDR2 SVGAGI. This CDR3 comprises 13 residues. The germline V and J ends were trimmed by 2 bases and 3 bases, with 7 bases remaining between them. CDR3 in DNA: TGTGCCAGCAGTTACGGGCCCGAAGAGACCCAGTACTTC. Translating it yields CASSYGPEETQYF.

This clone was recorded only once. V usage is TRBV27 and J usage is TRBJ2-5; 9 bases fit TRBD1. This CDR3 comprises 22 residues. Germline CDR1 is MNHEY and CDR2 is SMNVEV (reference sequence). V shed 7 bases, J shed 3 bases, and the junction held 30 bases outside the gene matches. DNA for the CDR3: TGTGCCAGCATCAACCGGGACAGGGAAGTTACGACTGATCTTCAGGGTAAAGAGACCCAGTACTTC. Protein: CASINRDREVTTDLQGKETQYF.

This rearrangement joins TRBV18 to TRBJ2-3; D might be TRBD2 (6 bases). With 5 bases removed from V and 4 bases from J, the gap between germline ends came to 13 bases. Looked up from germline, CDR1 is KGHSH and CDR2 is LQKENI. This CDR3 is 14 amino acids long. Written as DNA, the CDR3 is TGTGCCAGCTCAACTAGCCCAACCGCAGATACGCAGTATTTT. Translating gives CASSTSPTADTQYF.

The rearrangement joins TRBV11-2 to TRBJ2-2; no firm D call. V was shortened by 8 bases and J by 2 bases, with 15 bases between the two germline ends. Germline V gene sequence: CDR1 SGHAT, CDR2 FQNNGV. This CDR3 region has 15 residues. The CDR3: CASSLVQPNTGELFF. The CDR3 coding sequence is TGTGCCAGCTCACTCGTCCAACCAAACACCGGGGAGCTGTTTTTT.

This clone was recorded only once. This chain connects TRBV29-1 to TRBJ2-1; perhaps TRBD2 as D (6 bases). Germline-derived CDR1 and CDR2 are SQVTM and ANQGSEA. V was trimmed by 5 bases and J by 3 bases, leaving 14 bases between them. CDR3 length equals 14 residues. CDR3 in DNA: TGCAGCGTTAGGGACGGGAGTAGCTACAATGAGCAGTTCTTC. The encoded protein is CSVRDGSSYNEQFF.

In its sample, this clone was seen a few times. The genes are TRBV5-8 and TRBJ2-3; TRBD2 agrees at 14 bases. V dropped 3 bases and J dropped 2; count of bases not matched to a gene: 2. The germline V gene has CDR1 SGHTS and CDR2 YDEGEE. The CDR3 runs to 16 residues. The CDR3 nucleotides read TGTGCCAGCAGCTCGGGACTAGCGGGGGACACAGATACGCAGTATTTT. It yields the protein CASSSGLAGDTDTQYF.

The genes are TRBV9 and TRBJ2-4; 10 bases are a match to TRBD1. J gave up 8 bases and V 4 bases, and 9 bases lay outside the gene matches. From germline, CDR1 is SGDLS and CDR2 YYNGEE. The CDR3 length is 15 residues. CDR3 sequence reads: CASSSRTGQGDIQYF. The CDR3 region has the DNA TGTGCCAGCAGCTCCCGAACCGGACAGGGGGACATTCAGTACTTC.

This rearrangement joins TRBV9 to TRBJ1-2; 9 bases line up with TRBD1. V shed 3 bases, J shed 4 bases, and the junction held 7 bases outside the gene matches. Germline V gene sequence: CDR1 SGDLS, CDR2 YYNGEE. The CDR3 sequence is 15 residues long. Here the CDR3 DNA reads TGTGCCAGCAGCGAATCCGGGACAGGGAGCTATGGCTACACCTTC. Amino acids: CASSESGTGSYGYTF.

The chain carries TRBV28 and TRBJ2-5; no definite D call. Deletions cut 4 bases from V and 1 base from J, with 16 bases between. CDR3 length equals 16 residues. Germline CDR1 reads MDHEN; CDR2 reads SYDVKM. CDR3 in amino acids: CASSSPAGLFQETQYF. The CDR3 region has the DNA TGTGCCAGCAGTTCTCCCGCAGGCCTTTTCCAAGAGACCCAGTACTTC.

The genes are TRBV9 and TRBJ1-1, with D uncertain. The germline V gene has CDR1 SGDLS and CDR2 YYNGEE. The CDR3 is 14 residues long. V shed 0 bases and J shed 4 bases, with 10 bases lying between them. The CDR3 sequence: CASSVAGRGTEAFF. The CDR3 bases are TGTGCCAGCAGCGTAGCTGGCCGAGGCACTGAAGCTTTCTTT.

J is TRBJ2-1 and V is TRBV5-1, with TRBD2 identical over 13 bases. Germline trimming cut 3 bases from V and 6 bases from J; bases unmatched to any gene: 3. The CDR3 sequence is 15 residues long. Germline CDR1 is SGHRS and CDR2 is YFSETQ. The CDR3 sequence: CASSSGLAGTNEQFF. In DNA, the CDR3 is TGCGCCAGCAGCTCGGGACTAGCGGGAACCAATGAGCAGTTCTTC.

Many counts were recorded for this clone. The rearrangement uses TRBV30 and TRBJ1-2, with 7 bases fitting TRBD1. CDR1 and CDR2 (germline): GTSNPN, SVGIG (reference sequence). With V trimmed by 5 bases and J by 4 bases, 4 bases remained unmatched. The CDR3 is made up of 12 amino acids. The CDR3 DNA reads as TGTGCCTGGGCTGGACAGGCCTATGGCTACACCTTC. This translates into CAWAGQAYGYTF.

The CDR3 is CSVGLAGMGETQYF. The DNA for the CDR3 is TGCAGCGTTGGTCTAGCGGGAATGGGGGAGACCCAGTACTTC. This chain connects TRBV29-1 to TRBJ2-5; 9 positions match TRBD2. The CDR3 loop spans 14 amino acids. The junction had 8 bases not matched to a gene; V was cut back by 4 bases and J by 5 bases. Germline CDR1 SQVTM, CDR2 ANQGSEA.

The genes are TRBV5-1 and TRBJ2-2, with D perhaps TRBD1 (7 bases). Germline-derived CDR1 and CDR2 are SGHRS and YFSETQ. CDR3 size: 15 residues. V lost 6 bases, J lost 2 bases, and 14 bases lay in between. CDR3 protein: CASTQGGTNTGELFF. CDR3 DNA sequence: TGCGCCAGCACCCAGGGGGGTACAAACACCGGGGAGCTGTTTTTT.

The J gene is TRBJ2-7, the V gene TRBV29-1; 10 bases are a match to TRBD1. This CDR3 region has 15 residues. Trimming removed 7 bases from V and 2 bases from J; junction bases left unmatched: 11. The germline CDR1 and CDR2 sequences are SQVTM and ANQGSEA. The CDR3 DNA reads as TGCAGCGCCAAGACAGGGGGCGATAGAGCCTACGAGCAGTACTTC. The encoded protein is CSAKTGGDRAYEQYF.

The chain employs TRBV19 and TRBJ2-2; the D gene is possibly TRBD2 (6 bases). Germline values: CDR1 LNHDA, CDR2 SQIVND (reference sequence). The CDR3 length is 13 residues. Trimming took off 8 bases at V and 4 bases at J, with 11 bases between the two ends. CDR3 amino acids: CASPGDTTGELFF. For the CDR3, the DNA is TGTGCCAGTCCGGGAGACACCACCGGGGAGCTGTTTTTT.

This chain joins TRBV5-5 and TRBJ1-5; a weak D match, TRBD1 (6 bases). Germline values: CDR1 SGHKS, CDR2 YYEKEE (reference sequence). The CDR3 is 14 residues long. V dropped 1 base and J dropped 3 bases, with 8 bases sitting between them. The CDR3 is CASSLTGSNQPQHF. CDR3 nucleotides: TGTGCCAGCAGCTTGACAGGGTCCAATCAGCCCCAGCATTTT.

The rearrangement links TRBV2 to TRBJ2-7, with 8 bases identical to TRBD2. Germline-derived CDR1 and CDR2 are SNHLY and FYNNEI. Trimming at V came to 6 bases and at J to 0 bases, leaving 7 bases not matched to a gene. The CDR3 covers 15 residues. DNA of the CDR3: TGTGCCAGCAGCGGGAGGGGGTTCAACTCCTACGAGCAGTACTTC. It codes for CASSGRGFNSYEQYF.